This TCR beta chain was retrieved from a study of spatial heterogeneity in lung cancer. Regarding the study as a whole: Of the expanded TCRs, ubiquitous and regional counts tracked the counts of ubiquitous and regional nonsynonymous mutations, respectively. Tracking of tumor mutation counts was seen in expanded intratumoral alpha and beta TCR counts. Alpha and beta chain coverage of tumor T cells was estimated at about 7.5% and 12%, respectively.

Each TCR cDNA molecule bore a unique molecular identifier. One entry per CDR3 protein, called by TCRdb with MiXCR from the 5' RACE reads. Of around 18,000 distinct CDR3 sequences in the sample, 5.8% are singletons; the top ten hold 10%. The CDR3 extends over 15 amino acids. Trimming removed 7 bases from V and 2 bases from J, with 16 bases in between. CDR1 and CDR2 (germline): MDHEN, SYDVKM. This clonotype is large in the sample. Its cognate antigen is unknown. Found in a library prepared for alpha chains, this beta chain is an off-target read, and its abundance has little meaning. The sample's time point: sample taken at primary tumor resection. Whole RNA, isolated from tumor, nontumor lung or frozen PBMC, was sequenced without prior sorting.

The V gene is TRBV28, the J gene TRBJ2-3; a possible D gene is TRBD1 (5 bases). The material sequenced was lung tumor tissue, taken at surgery. The receptor was isolated from a female donor with early-stage non-small cell lung cancer. The CDR3: CASTIGASFTDTQYF. Written as DNA, the CDR3 is TGTGCCAGCACCATTGGGGCCTCCTTCACAGATACGCAGTATTTT.